This T cell receptor (beta chain) was identified during a study of blood T cell repertoires in COVID-19. Trimming took off 7 bases at V and 1 base at J, with 10 bases between the two ends. Germline CDR1 MNHEY, CDR2 SVGAGI. The CDR3 has 14 amino acids. Assay used: immunoSEQ multiplex PCR; TCRdb lists only in-frame clones, some missing. The top ten clones hold 3% to 4% of a sample with 300,000 to 450,000 clones, about 85% of them seen once. The sequenced sample was peripheral blood. This chain joins TRBV6-5 and TRBJ2-2; tentative D call: TRBD1 (5 bases). This clonotype was obtained from a woman between 18 and 30 years old with acute or convalescent COVID-19. In nucleotides, the CDR3 is TGTGCCAGCACCCTTGACAGGAACACCGGGGAGCTGTTTTTT. It encodes CASTLDRNTGELFF.